One and the same sample provided the 28 T cell receptor beta chains below, sequenced in a study of shared clonotypes between healthy human individuals. Clones were read by immunoSEQ multiplex PCR, and TCRdb kept only the in-frame ones, dropping some. The data hold approximately 1,000,000 clones, with roughly 80% observed a single time. Material: memory CD4+ T cells from PBMCs. Subset in this sample: CD45RA-negative fraction. Source of these receptors: a man younger than 30 in good health. Some clones in this sample may be carry-over from other donors' samples.

This CDR3 is CASSQSPPGNEQFF. CDR3 coding DNA: TGTGCCAGCTCACAGTCACCGCCTGGGAATGAGCAGTTCTTC. This chain joins TRBV18 and TRBJ2-1, with D unresolved. V was shortened by 4 bases and J by 7 bases, with 14 bases between the two germline ends. There are 14 residues in the CDR3. Per germline, CDR1 KGHSH and CDR2 LQKENI.

The genes are TRBV19 and TRBJ1-2; unclear D gene. Germline-derived CDR1 and CDR2 are LNHDA and SQIVND (reference sequence). The CDR3 length is 14 residues. V was clipped by 11 bases and J by 0 bases, with 16 bases between them. CDR3 sequence reads: CASWEGSPNYGYTF. As DNA, the CDR3 is TGTGCCTCTTGGGAGGGCAGCCCTAACTATGGCTACACCTTC.

J is TRBJ1-2 and V is TRBV18, with D unclear. The CDR3 runs to 15 residues. The V end lost 9 bases, the J end lost 7 bases, and 24 bases lay between the germline ends. The germline V gene encodes CDR1 KGHSH and CDR2 LQKENI. The CDR3 DNA reads TGTGCCAGTGACCAAAGTCGGGGATTTACGAGTGGCTACACCTTC. The encoded protein is CASDQSRGFTSGYTF.

This clone has just a few counts. The chain couples TRBV18 to TRBJ2-7, with a possible D match to TRBD1 (5 bases). This CDR3 has 14 amino acids. The V end lost 3 bases, the J end lost 7 bases, and 16 bases lay between the germline ends. Per the germline V gene, CDR1 is KGHSH and CDR2 is LQKENI. CDR3 sequence (DNA): TGTGCCAGCTCACCTACAGGACCGGGTAAAGAGCAGTACTTC. This encodes CASSPTGPGKEQYF.

This clone was detected only once. This chain connects TRBV7-9 to TRBJ2-1, with 12 bases lining up with TRBD2. The CDR3 is made up of 14 amino acids. The germline V gene encodes CDR1 SEHNR and CDR2 FQNEAQ (reference sequence). The ends lost 5 bases at V and 5 bases at J; junction bases unmatched: 1. The CDR3 loop is CASSASGRDNEQFF. As DNA, the CDR3 is TGTGCCAGCAGCGCTAGCGGGAGGGACAATGAGCAGTTCTTC.

On this clone: One junction end disagrees with the germline gene, perhaps due to a read error. The sample carries other DNA sequences with the same CDR3. This sequence joins TRBV4-2 and TRBJ2-7, with 10 bases lining up with TRBD2. The CDR3 has 14 amino acids. The germline gives CDR1 LGHNA, CDR2 YNFKEQ. CDR3 in amino acids: CASSHSGTSDEQYF. The CDR3 DNA reads as TGTGCCAGTAGCCACTCCGGGACTAGCGACGAGCAGTACTTC.

This chain's CDR3 is CASSRVGVNTEAFF. The CDR3 DNA follows: TGTGCCAGCAGCCGGGTGGGGGTGAACACTGAAGCTTTCTTT. This chain connects TRBV5-6 to TRBJ1-1; TRBD1 is a possible D gene (5 bases). CDR1 and CDR2 from the germline V gene are SGHDT and YYEEEE. The CDR3 spans 14 residues. Trimming left V 4 bases short and J 0 bases short, with 10 bases between.

V is TRBV4-2 and J is TRBJ2-5; TRBD2 agrees at 10 bases. CDR1 and CDR2 from the germline V gene are LGHNA and YNFKEQ. The CDR3 extends over 14 amino acids. The ends lost 5 bases at V and 1 base at J; junction bases unmatched: 1. This CDR3 is CASSVAGGQETQYF. The CDR3 nucleotides are TGTGCCAGCAGCGTAGCGGGAGGCCAAGAGACCCAGTACTTC.

This clone was detected once. A much larger clone lies one base from this, so it may be a read error. The chain couples TRBV7-9 to TRBJ2-6; TRBD2 is a possible D gene (6 bases). The CDR3 consists of 15 residues. CDR1 is SEHNR and CDR2 is FQNEAQ in the germline V gene (reference sequence). V lost 4 bases to trimming and J lost 0 bases, with 7 bases between them. CDR3 protein: CASSYGSSGANVLTF. DNA of the CDR3: TGTGCCAGCAGCTACGGGAGCTCTGGGGCCAACGTCCTGACTTTC. Full variable domain (rest looked up from reference TRBV7-9 and TRBJ2-6): DTGVSQNPRHKITKRGQNVTFRCDPISEHNRLYWYRQTLGQGPEFLTYFQNEAQLEKSRLLSDRFSAERPKGSFSTLEIQRTEQGDSAMYLCASSYGSSGANVLTFGAGSRLTVL.

The chain couples TRBV7-6 to TRBJ2-3; 13 bases map to TRBD2. With 2 bases clipped from V and 6 bases from J, the junction kept 5 bases outside the gene matches. CDR1 and CDR2 from the germline V gene are SGHVS and FNYEAQ. The CDR3 consists of 16 residues. CDR3 nucleotide sequence: TGTGCCAGCAGCTTACTAGGACTAGCGGGAGCCGATACGCAGTATTTT. It yields the protein CASSLLGLAGADTQYF.

This clone appeared a single time. The V call is TRBV7-2, the J call TRBJ2-3, with 7 bases fitting TRBD2. The V gene end was trimmed by 2 bases and the J gene end by 3 bases; junction bases not matched to a gene: 8. CDR1 is SGHTA and CDR2 is FQGNSA in the germline V gene. This CDR3 region has 16 residues. The CDR3 is CASSLLGGSPTDTQYF. The CDR3 DNA reads as TGTGCCAGCAGCTTACTGGGCGGGAGCCCTACAGATACGCAGTATTTT.

This clone was counted a single time. Being one base from a much bigger clone, this may be a read error. This chain connects TRBV6-1 to TRBJ2-6; D remains ambiguous. The CDR3 extends over 14 amino acids. Germline CDR1 reads MNHNS; CDR2 reads SASEGT. The V gene lost 4 bases and the J gene lost 0 bases, with 4 bases spanning the gap. This CDR3 reads CASSGDSGANVLTF. In nucleotides, the CDR3 is TGTGCCAGCAGTGGGGACTCTGGGGCCAACGTCCTGACTTTC.

This clone was observed a few times. The chain recombines TRBV19 with TRBJ1-1, with TRBD1 matching 8 bases. In germline, CDR1 is LNHDA, CDR2 SQIVND (reference sequence). V was clipped by 5 bases and J by 9 bases; unmatched bases: 23. The CDR3 totals 18 residues. As DNA, the CDR3 is TGTGCCAGTAGTCTCAGGACAGGGCTACGGAAAGCAGGGGTGAAAGCTTTCTTT. This translates into CASSLRTGLRKAGVKAFF.

The chain carries TRBV6-1 and TRBJ2-7, with D maybe TRBD2 (6 bases). CDR1 is MNHNS, CDR2 SASEGT, per germline. The V end was cut by 6 bases, the J end by 2 bases, with 11 bases between. CDR3 length equals 13 residues. The CDR3 is CASRTSLTYEQYF. The CDR3, as DNA: TGTGCCAGCAGGACTAGTTTAACCTACGAGCAGTACTTC.

A word on this clone: An end of the junction differs from the germline gene, which may be a read error. The chain has TRBV30 and TRBJ2-3; possibly TRBD2 for D (5 bases). The CDR3 length is 17 residues. CDR1 and CDR2 (germline): GTSNPN, SVGIG (reference sequence). The CDR3 loop is CAWRDSRSLDYTDTQCF. The DNA for the CDR3 is TGTGCCTGGAGGGACTCCCGTTCACTAGATTACACAGATACGCAGTGTTTT.

This chain links TRBV10-3 with TRBJ2-1; no firm D call. This CDR3 is 11 amino acids long. CDR1 is ENHRY and CDR2 is SYGVKD in the germline V gene. V lost 3 bases, J lost 13 bases, and 10 bases lay in between. The CDR3 here is CAISDSEPQFF. Written as DNA, the CDR3 is TGTGCCATCAGTGACTCGGAACCTCAGTTCTTC.

The V gene is TRBV5-1, the J gene TRBJ2-5; D might be TRBD1 (6 bases). Trimming shortened V by 0 bases and J by 2 bases, and 17 bases separated the two germline ends. The CDR3 contains 17 residues. Per the germline V gene, CDR1 is SGHRS and CDR2 is YFSETQ. CDR3 sequence (DNA): TGCGCCAGCAGCTTGGGGGGGTCCGGGACACGGCAAGAGACCCAGTACTTC. Translated, it gives CASSLGGSGTRQETQYF.

This chain connects TRBV4-1 to TRBJ2-5; D might be TRBD1 or TRBD2, each matching 6 bases. CDR1 and CDR2 from the germline V gene are MGHRA and YSYEKL. Trimming shortened V by 4 bases and J by 6 bases, and 27 bases separated the two germline ends. The length of the CDR3 is 18 residues. CDR3 residues: CASSPLPTLKQGGKTQYF. In DNA form, the CDR3 reads TGCGCCAGCAGCCCTCTTCCAACCCTAAAACAGGGAGGAAAGACCCAGTACTTC.

This clone has at least ten counts. V usage is TRBV28 and J usage is TRBJ2-7; either TRBD1 or TRBD2 may supply D (6 bases each). V lost 6 bases, J lost 1 base, and 16 bases lay in between. Germline values: CDR1 MDHEN, CDR2 SYDVKM. The CDR3 totals 15 residues. The CDR3 here is CASRGSGAPSYEQYF. The DNA of the CDR3 is TGTGCCAGCAGGGGGTCGGGGGCCCCTTCCTACGAGCAGTACTTC. Variable domain in full (rest from reference TRBV28 and TRBJ2-7): DVKVTQSSRYLVKRTGEKVFLECVQDMDHENMFWYRQDPGLGLRLIYFSYDVKMKEKGDIPEGYSVSREKKERFSLILESASTNQTSMYLCASRGSGAPSYEQYFGPGTRLTVT.

This chain links TRBV7-8 with TRBJ2-5, with 9 bases lining up with TRBD1. Germline CDR1 is SGHVS and CDR2 is FQNEAQ. V lost 11 bases to trimming and J lost 2 bases; unmatched junction nucleotides: 3. This CDR3 contains 12 residues. The CDR3 sequence: CAGQGLQETQYF. CDR3 sequence (DNA): TGTGCCGGACAGGGGCTTCAAGAGACCCAGTACTTC.

The gene calls are TRBV5-1 and TRBJ1-1; 8 bases fit TRBD1. CDR3 length equals 15 residues. V shed 2 bases and J 6 bases; nucleotides not matched to a gene: 9. Germline values: CDR1 SGHRS, CDR2 YFSETQ. The CDR3, as DNA: TGCGCCAGCAGCTTAATAAGAGACAGGGGCGCTGAAGCTTTCTTT. Translation gives CASSLIRDRGAEAFF. The variable domain in full, completed from reference TRBV5-1 and TRBJ1-1, reads KAGVTQTPRYLIKTRGQQVTLSCSPISGHRSVSWYQQTPGQGLQFLFEYFSETQRNKGNFPGRFSGRQFSNSRSEMNVSTLELGDSALYLCASSLIRDRGAEAFFGQGTRLTVV.

The J gene is TRBJ2-1, the V gene TRBV4-1, with D perhaps TRBD1 (5 bases). The CDR3 runs 15 residues. Germline CDR1 MGHRA, CDR2 YSYEKL. V was cut by 2 bases and J by 7 bases, with 15 bases left in between. This CDR3 is CASSQTGQFYNEQFF. CDR3 DNA sequence: TGCGCCAGCAGCCAAACTGGACAATTCTATAATGAGCAGTTCTTC.

The rearrangement links TRBV10-3 to TRBJ2-2; perhaps TRBD1 as D (6 bases). CDR1 is ENHRY and CDR2 is SYGVKD in the germline V gene. V lost 8 bases to trimming and J lost 4 bases, with 14 bases between them. CDR3 length: 14 residues. The CDR3 reads CAIHRETITGELFF. The DNA for the CDR3 is TGTGCCATCCACAGGGAAACGATCACCGGGGAGCTGTTTTTT.

In its sample, this clone was seen once. The rearrangement uses TRBV28 and TRBJ2-7, with TRBD1 matching 7 bases. V gave up 7 bases and J gave up 0 bases; unmatched junction bases: 6. Looked up from germline, CDR1 is MDHEN and CDR2 is SYDVKM. This CDR3 is built from 14 residues. In DNA, the CDR3 is TGTGCCAGCAACCGTGACAGGGACTCCTACGAGCAGTACTTC. Residues: CASNRDRDSYEQYF.

The J gene is TRBJ2-1, the V gene TRBV7-3; TRBD2 aligns across 7 bases. The V gene end was trimmed by 3 bases and the J gene end by 6 bases; junction bases not matched to a gene: 2. This CDR3 is 13 amino acids long. Germline CDR1 is SGHTA and CDR2 is FQGTGA. The CDR3 here is CASSLSGGNEQFF. DNA of the CDR3: TGTGCCAGCAGCTTGTCGGGGGGCAATGAGCAGTTCTTC.

CDR3 loop: CAWKGAQQETQYF. Here the CDR3 DNA reads TGTGCCTGGAAGGGGGCACAGCAAGAGACCCAGTACTTC. This sequence joins TRBV30 and TRBJ2-5; TRBD1 matches 7 bases. The CDR3 extends over 13 amino acids. V was pared by 4 bases and J by 2 bases, with 4 bases of the junction left unmatched. CDR1 and CDR2 (germline): GTSNPN, SVGIG (reference sequence).

The CDR3 DNA sequence: TGTGCCAGCAGCCAAGAGACTAGCGGGAGCATAGAGCAGTACTTC. This encodes CASSQETSGSIEQYF. V usage is TRBV14 and J usage is TRBJ2-7; 12 bases map to TRBD2. Germline V CDR1 and CDR2: SGHDN, FVKESK. The CDR3 has 15 residues. Germline trimming cut 0 bases from V and 7 bases from J; bases unmatched to any gene: 4.

V is TRBV10-3 and J is TRBJ1-5, with 11 bases lining up with TRBD1. The CDR3 is 13 amino acids. Trimming cost V 10 bases and J 9 bases; bases outside gene matches: 8. Germline V gene lookup returns CDR1 ENHRY and CDR2 SYGVKD. CDR3 amino acids: CATGQGAARPQHF. The CDR3 region has the DNA TGTGCCACAGGACAGGGGGCTGCTCGGCCCCAGCATTTT.